This T cell receptor (beta chain) derives from a study of T-cell reconstitution after alpha-beta-depleted transplantation in children. Unique molecular identifiers were incorporated during preparation of the TCRbeta library. Using its own MiXCR run on the PCR reads, TCRdb lists one record per CDR3 protein. The table shows about 980,000 distinct CDR3 sequences, with around 30% occurring only once. The CDR3 length is 15 residues. Germline CDR1 is DFQATT and CDR2 is SNEGSKA (reference sequence). V lost 0 bases, J lost 2 bases, and 3 bases stayed unmatched. This TCR was recovered from a boy less than two years old who had a stem cell transplant for SCID, so the T cells may come from the graft donor. The material sequenced was PBMCs, mostly from graft donor cells, taken 360 days after TCRalphabeta/CD19-depleted stem cell transplant. V and J are TRBV20-1 and TRBJ2-7; 11 bases are shared with TRBD2. CDR3: CSARDLSGGAYEQYF. CDR3 in DNA: TGCAGTGCTAGAGATCTTAGCGGGGGGGCCTACGAGCAGTACTTC.